Only a few counts were recorded for the clone carrying this TCR beta chain. Under the authors' procedure: For nucleated cells, counts were estimated from reference gene primer amplification. Method: immunoSEQ multiplex PCR; TCRdb's copy keeps in-frame clones and lacks some. The V and J calls and the clone size are those of that table, but D and trimming were determined from the DNA. Of about 320,000 clones listed, roughly nine tenths were seen once; the top ten hold roughly 6.7%. The sample comes from a study of blood T cell repertoires in COVID-19. CDR1 and CDR2 from the germline V gene are SGHVS and FNYEAQ. The trim removed 1 base at V and 4 bases at J, leaving 5 bases unmatched. The CDR3 contains 16 residues.

This chain connects TRBV7-6 to TRBJ2-2; 8 nucleotides agree with TRBD1. Input material: peripheral blood. The clonotype comes from a man aged 18 to 35 who had recovered from COVID-19. The CDR3 loop is CASSLGPTGVTGELFF. In DNA form, the CDR3 reads TGTGCCAGCAGCTTAGGACCGACAGGGGTCACCGGGGAGCTGTTTTTT.